These T cell receptor beta chains were read from a single sample in a study of control samples from healthy donors and cancer patients. Using immunoSEQ multiplex PCR, the repertoire was profiled, and TCRdb retains in-frame clones only, with some absent. Of 350,000 to 450,000 clones in the sample, around 90% were seen once. Sequenced input: PBMCs. These receptors were collected from a man in his forties with head and neck cancer. CDR3s include the opening cysteine and the closing phenylalanine or tryptophan. The D gene is left open where the match is weak. Not every row has a clone size; where given, it reads once, few, many or a size class.

clone_size d_call j_call cdr3_length v_call cdr3_nt cdr3_aa
once . TRBJ2-7 13 TRBV7-9 TGTGCCAGCAGCCCGGGGTGGGGGGACGAGCAGTACTTC CASSPGWGDEQYF
. . TRBJ2-7 12 TRBV5-1 TGCGCCAGCAGCTGGCTTAGGGGGGAGCAGTACTTC CASSWLRGEQYF
. TRBD2 TRBJ2-3 17 TRBV29-1 TGCAGCGTTGAAGGACTAGCGGGAGGAACAGGGACAGATACGCAGTATTTT CSVEGLAGGTGTDTQYF
. . TRBJ1-5 15 TRBV3-1/TRBV3-2 TGTGCCAGCAGCCGCGACGGGGACATTAATCAGCCCCAGCATTTT CASSRDGDINQPQHF
few . TRBJ2-3 14 TRBV4-3 TGCGCCAGCAGCGTGAGCTCCCGCACAGATACGCAGTATTTT CASSVSSRTDTQYF
. . TRBJ2-7 14 TRBV10-3 TGTGCCATCAGTGACAGGACAGCCTCGGGAGAGCAGTACTTC CAISDRTASGEQYF
few TRBD2 TRBJ2-3 16 TRBV5-5 TGTGCCAGCAGCCCGGCGGGAGCGGGGGGGGGAGATACGCAGTATTTT CASSPAGAGGGDTQYF
. . TRBJ1-5 17 TRBV28 TGTGCCAGCAGTGGTGGGCTCGGATCCGTAGACAATCAGCCCCAGCATTTT CASSGGLGSVDNQPQHF
once TRBD1 TRBJ1-1 15 TRBV11-2 TGTGCCAGCACCCCTCCGGGACAGGGGAACACTGAAGCTTTCTTT CASTPPGQGNTEAFF
. . TRBJ2-3 16 TRBV9 TGTGCCAGCAGCCTCCAGGAGGGGGACCTGACAGATACGCAGTATTTT CASSLQEGDLTDTQYF
. . TRBJ1-5 15 TRBV6-6 TGTGCCAGCAGTTCTCAGGGGATACCCAATCAGCCCCAGCATTTT CASSSQGIPNQPQHF
few . TRBJ1-5 13 TRBV6-5 TGTGCCAGCAGTTACTCGATATATCAGCCCCAGCATTTT CASSYSIYQPQHF
. . TRBJ1-5 14 TRBV2 TGTGCCAGCTATTTCGGGACGGGCAATCAGCCCCAGCATTTT CASYFGTGNQPQHF
. TRBD1 TRBJ1-2 13 TRBV28 TGTGCCAGCAGCTCAGGGGGCGTCTATGGCTACACCTTC CASSSGGVYGYTF
. . TRBJ2-5 13 TRBV18 TGTGCCAGCACGAGGGATTCGGTGGAGACCCAGTACTTC CASTRDSVETQYF
. . TRBJ2-1 13 TRBV30 TGTGCCTGGAGTTTAGGCAGATACAATGAGCAGTTCTTC CAWSLGRYNEQFF
. TRBD2 TRBJ2-1 15 TRBV3-1/TRBV3-2 TGTGCCAGCAGCCAGGCTAGCGGTTCCTACAATGAGCAGTTCTTC CASSQASGSYNEQFF
. . TRBJ2-7 15 TRBV5-4 TGTGCCAGCACCCTCTGGGAGGAGGTCGATGACGAGCAGTACTTC CASTLWEEVDDEQYF
once TRBD1 TRBJ1-5 14 TRBV5-1 TGCGCCAGCAGCAGTGGACAGGGCAATCAGCCCCAGCATTTT CASSSGQGNQPQHF
. TRBD2 TRBJ2-5 18 TRBV23-1 TGCGCCAGCAGTCAGAGGAACACCGGGACTAAAGCTGGAGGGTCCCAGTACTTC CASSQRNTGTKAGGSQYF
. . TRBJ1-5 16 TRBV18 TGTGCCAGCTCACCGGGGAGCTCGTATAGCAATCAGCCCCAGCATTTT CASSPGSSYSNQPQHF
. TRBD1 TRBJ1-2 17 TRBV4-2 TGTGCCAGCAGCCAAGATAAGGACAGGGGTCGAAACTATGGCTACACCTTC CASSQDKDRGRNYGYTF
. TRBD2 TRBJ2-1 19 TRBV28 TGTGCCAGCAGTGTTGCGGGGTCGGGACTAGCGGGAGTTCCCAATGAGCAGTTCTTC CASSVAGSGLAGVPNEQFF
. . TRBJ1-2 14 TRBV2 TGTGCCCGCAATCTCCAGGATACCCGCTATGGCTACACCTTC CARNLQDTRYGYTF
. TRBD1 TRBJ2-3 15 TRBV27 TGTGCCAGCAGGTCAACAGGGGTCAACACAGATACGCAGTATTTT CASRSTGVNTDTQYF
. TRBD1 TRBJ2-7 14 TRBV6-9 TGTGCCAGCGAAAAACAGGGACAGTCCTACGAGCAGTACTTC CASEKQGQSYEQYF
. TRBD1 TRBJ1-5 15 TRBV2 TGTGCCAGCAGTGAAAGTGGCCAGGGGGGTAGGCCCCAGCATTTT CASSESGQGGRPQHF
. TRBD2 TRBJ2-1 15 TRBV5-4 TGTGCCAGCAGCTTGGATAGCGGGGGGCACAATGAGCAGTTCTTC CASSLDSGGHNEQFF
. . TRBJ2-7 12 TRBV6-5 TGTGCCAGCAGCTCGACAGGTAGGGAGCAGTACTTC CASSSTGREQYF
. . TRBJ1-4 14 TRBV7-6 TGTGCCAGCAGCTTTCGGGGTGTTAATGAAAAACTGTTTTTT CASSFRGVNEKLFF
. TRBD1 TRBJ1-6 16 TRBV24-1 TGTGCCACCAGTGAACCGGGACAGGGCTATAATTCACCCCTCCACTTT CATSEPGQGYNSPLHF
. TRBD1 TRBJ1-2 13 TRBV19 TGTGCCAGTGGACTGGGACAGGGTGTTGGCTACACCTTC CASGLGQGVGYTF
. . TRBJ1-1 16 TRBV6-2/TRBV6-3 TGTGCCAGCAGTTCCCCCTTCGGGACACTGAACACTGAAGCTTTCTTT CASSSPFGTLNTEAFF
. TRBD1 TRBJ1-1 14 TRBV19 TGTGCCAGTAGGAAACTACAGGGGTACACTGAAGCTTTCTTT CASRKLQGYTEAFF
. . TRBJ1-2 12 TRBV6-2/TRBV6-3 TGTGCCAGCAGTTCCGAGGGGTCTGGCTACACCTTC CASSSEGSGYTF
. . TRBJ2-2 15 TRBV15 TGTGCCACCTCGGCATACAGGGAGAACACCGGGGAGCTGTTTTTT CATSAYRENTGELFF
. . TRBJ2-3 13 TRBV2 TGTGCCACCCCTGGGCCCCGCACAGATACGCAGTATTTT CATPGPRTDTQYF
. . TRBJ1-6 15 TRBV6-4 TGTGCCAGCAGTGCATACCGGGACCGCGATTCACCCCTCCACTTT CASSAYRDRDSPLHF
. . TRBJ2-7 13 TRBV2 TGTGCCAGCAGTCCCCAGGGTTCCTACGAGCAGTACTTC CASSPQGSYEQYF
. TRBD1 TRBJ1-1 12 TRBV11-2 TGTGCCAGCAGCCCACCGGGACAGGGCGCTTTCTTT CASSPPGQGAFF
. TRBD2 TRBJ2-7 16 TRBV14 TGTGCCAGCAGCCACGAGAGGACTAGCCAACCCTACGAGCAGTACTTC CASSHERTSQPYEQYF
. . TRBJ1-2 14 TRBV7-2 TGTGCCAGCAGCCAGTTAGCCGGGGACTATGGCTACACCTTC CASSQLAGDYGYTF
. TRBD2 TRBJ2-1 15 TRBV9 TGTGCCAGCAGCGTAGGGAGCGGGATTTACAATGAGCAGTTCTTC CASSVGSGIYNEQFF
. . TRBJ1-1 13 TRBV24-1 TGTGCCACCAGTGAATGGGGTGATACTGAAGCTTTCTTT CATSEWGDTEAFF
. TRBD1 TRBJ2-4 15 TRBV27 TGTGCCAGCAGTCCCGGGACAGGAACCAAAAACATTCAGTACTTC CASSPGTGTKNIQYF
. TRBD1 TRBJ2-5 16 TRBV7-2 TGTGCCAGCAGCCTCGGACAGGGGGCGGGGGTTGAGACCCAGTACTTC CASSLGQGAGVETQYF
once . TRBJ1-1 15 TRBV3-1/TRBV3-2 TGTGCCAGCAGCCAAGGAGGGCGGCGGATCACTGAAGCTTTCTTT CASSQGGRRITEAFF
. . TRBJ2-7 13 TRBV7-8 TGTGCCAGCAGCTTAGAGGGCTACTACGAGCAGTACTTC CASSLEGYYEQYF
. . TRBJ1-1 13 TRBV12-3/TRBV12-4 TGTGCCAGCAGTTCGGACTTTGCCGCTGAAGCTTTCTTT CASSSDFAAEAFF
. . TRBJ2-7 12 TRBV7-9 TGTGCCAGTGGAGTCTCGGGATACGAGCAGTACTTC CASGVSGYEQYF
. TRBD1 TRBJ1-1 15 TRBV6-4 TGTGCCAGCAGTGAGGATGGGGACAGCTACACTGAAGCTTTCTTT CASSEDGDSYTEAFF
. . TRBJ2-5 16 TRBV7-6 TGTGCCAGCAGCCAAGGGCCGGGAGTTGGGGAAGAGACCCAGTACTTC CASSQGPGVGEETQYF
. TRBD1 TRBJ1-1 17 TRBV7-6 TGTGCCAGCAGCTCCATATTGGGACAGCCAACCTACACTGAAGCTTTCTTT CASSSILGQPTYTEAFF